The text below deals with one T cell receptor beta chain. This sample stems from a study of blood T cell repertoires in COVID-19. As originally analysed: Scientists estimated how many nucleated cells there were by amplifying reference gene primers. Method: immunoSEQ multiplex PCR; TCRdb's copy keeps in-frame clones and lacks some. The D gene and trimming were derived from the DNA, and the V and J assignments and clone size from that table. The sample consists of approximately 150,000 clones, 84% of them appearing once. Germline V CDR1 and CDR2: KGHSH, LQKENI. Trimming stripped 5 bases from V and 0 bases from J, with 10 bases between. There are 14 residues in the CDR3.

This clonotype was obtained from a woman aged 80 or over with COVID-19, enrolled during active disease. The chain couples TRBV18 to TRBJ1-1; D gene ambiguous. The sample comprised peripheral blood. DNA for the CDR3: TGTGCCAGCTCAGCCCTCACAGTGAACACTGAAGCTTTCTTT. Its protein is CASSALTVNTEAFF.